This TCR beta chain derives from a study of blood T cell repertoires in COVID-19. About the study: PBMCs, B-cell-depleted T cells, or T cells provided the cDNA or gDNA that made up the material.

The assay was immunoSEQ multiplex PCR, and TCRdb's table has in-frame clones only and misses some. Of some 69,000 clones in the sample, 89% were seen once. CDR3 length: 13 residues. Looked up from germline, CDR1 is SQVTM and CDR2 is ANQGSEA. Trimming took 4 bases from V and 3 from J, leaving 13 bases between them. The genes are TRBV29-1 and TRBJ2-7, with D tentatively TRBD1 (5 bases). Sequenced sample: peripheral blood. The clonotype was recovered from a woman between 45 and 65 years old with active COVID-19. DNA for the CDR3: TGCAGCGTTGTCTCGGACAACGGCTACGAGCAGTACTTC. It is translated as CSVVSDNGYEQYF.